These 18 T cell receptor beta chains were all obtained from the same sample, sequenced in a study of T cell responses to AZD1222 COVID-19 vaccine. Here immunoSEQ multiplex PCR was the method, and the copy in TCRdb shows in-frame clones only, minus some. The sample has around 150,000 clones, more than 75% seen once; the top ten hold about 4%. The sequences come from peripheral blood, collected on day 0 of AZD1222 vaccination. These receptors all come from an adult in good health.

The chain employs TRBV7-2 and TRBJ1-4; D is perhaps TRBD1 (5 bases). Trimming shortened V by 5 bases and J by 4 bases, and 8 bases separated the two germline ends. The CDR3 runs to 13 residues. Germline values: CDR1 SGHTA, CDR2 FQGNSA. This CDR3 is CASSRGINEKLFF. The CDR3, as DNA: TGTGCCAGCAGCCGGGGGATTAATGAAAAACTGTTTTTT.

The rearrangement links TRBV5-4 to TRBJ1-2, with 7 bases aligning to TRBD1. CDR3 size: 14 residues. V dropped 4 bases and J dropped 0; count of bases not matched to a gene: 3. Germline CDR1 reads SGHNT; CDR2 reads YYREEE (reference sequence). The DNA of the CDR3 is TGTGCCAGCAGCCCTGGACAGGCTAACTATGGCTACACCTTC. Translated: CASSPGQANYGYTF.

This clone was detected once. This chain connects TRBV24-1 to TRBJ2-1; D possibly corresponds to TRBD2 (6 bases). The germline CDR1 and CDR2 sequences are KGHDR and SFDVKD. Trimming shortened V by 5 bases and J by 0 bases, and 10 bases separated the two germline ends. The CDR3 runs to 15 residues. CDR3 sequence (DNA): TGTGCCACCAGTGGGGGCGGGGACTCCTACAATGAGCAGTTCTTC. It translates to CATSGGGDSYNEQFF.

This clone was detected only once. The V gene is TRBV9, the J gene TRBJ2-1; TRBD1 agrees at 9 bases. The V gene end was trimmed by 5 bases and the J gene end by 9 bases; junction bases not matched to a gene: 9. The CDR3 totals 14 residues. From germline, CDR1 is SGDLS and CDR2 YYNGEE. The CDR3 region is CASRAGTGIGEQFF. CDR3 coding DNA: TGTGCCAGCAGGGCCGGGACAGGGATCGGTGAGCAGTTCTTC.

The chain employs TRBV5-6 and TRBJ2-4; D is perhaps TRBD1 (6 bases). Per the germline V gene, CDR1 is SGHDT and CDR2 is YYEEEE. The CDR3 totals 16 residues. V was cut by 4 bases and J by 7 bases, with 21 bases left in between. CDR3 region: CASSPPGQGRENIQYF. The CDR3 DNA follows: TGTGCCAGCAGCCCACCTGGCCAGGGGAGAGAGAACATTCAGTACTTC.

V usage is TRBV4-1 and J usage is TRBJ1-1, with D unresolved. This CDR3 contains 13 residues. V lost 0 bases to trimming and J lost 3 bases, with 5 bases between them. From germline, CDR1 is MGHRA and CDR2 YSYEKL. CDR3 in amino acids: CASSQDPDTEAFF. DNA for the CDR3: TGCGCCAGCAGCCAAGATCCGGACACTGAAGCTTTCTTT.

The chain is built from TRBV4-1 and TRBJ2-7, with 8 nucleotides matching TRBD1. With V trimmed by 1 base and J by 0 bases, 2 bases remained unmatched. CDR3 size: 15 residues. Germline lookup yields CDR1 MGHRA and CDR2 YSYEKL. DNA of the CDR3: TGCGCCAGCAGCCAAGGCCAGGGGGCCTCCTACGAGCAGTACTTC. Amino acid sequence: CASSQGQGASYEQYF.

J is TRBJ1-6 and V is TRBV20-1; the D is unclear. The V gene lost 5 bases and the J gene lost 5 bases, with 4 bases spanning the gap. Per germline, CDR1 DFQATT and CDR2 SNEGSKA (reference sequence). The CDR3 contains 11 residues. CDR3 nucleotides: TGCAGTGCTGGGGATAATTCACCCCTCCACTTT. Protein: CSAGDNSPLHF.

The V gene is TRBV28, the J gene TRBJ1-2; 8 nucleotides align to TRBD1. The V and J ends lost 6 bases and 5 bases, in that order; junction bases with no gene match: 5. Germline V gives CDR1 MDHEN, CDR2 SYDVKM. The CDR3 spans 13 residues. The DNA for the CDR3 is TGTGCCAGCAGCAGGACAGGGTTTTATGGCTACACCTTC. This encodes CASSRTGFYGYTF.

The J gene is TRBJ2-7, the V gene TRBV6-5, with 10 bases fitting TRBD1. The CDR3 is 16 amino acids. CDR1 and CDR2 (germline): MNHEY, SVGAGI. With 0 bases clipped from V and 6 bases from J, the junction kept 8 bases outside the gene matches. CDR3 DNA sequence: TGTGCCAGCAGTTACTCGGGGGACAGGGGATTGCGCGAGCAGTACTTC. This encodes CASSYSGDRGLREQYF.

V and J are TRBV12-3 or TRBV12-4 and TRBJ1-1; D call uncertain. V lost 1 base and J 5 bases, leaving 2 bases between the germline ends. The CDR3 contains 11 residues. The CDR3 is CASSLETEAFF. The CDR3 DNA sequence: TGTGCCAGCAGTTTAGAAACTGAAGCTTTCTTT.

J is TRBJ1-1 and V is TRBV9; 7 nucleotides align to TRBD1. Germline V gene data show CDR1 as SGDLS and CDR2 as YYNGEE. The CDR3 has 16 amino acids. The trim removed 4 bases at V and 4 bases at J, leaving 13 bases unmatched. The CDR3, as DNA: TGTGCCAGCAGCTCGAGAGACGGTTCAGGGGGCACTGAAGCTTTCTTT. Its translation is CASSSRDGSGGTEAFF.

This rearrangement joins TRBV30 to TRBJ1-5; D not resolved. The germline V gene encodes CDR1 GTSNPN and CDR2 SVGIG (reference sequence). The CDR3 is 13 amino acids. Deletions cut 4 bases from V and 5 bases from J, with 12 bases between. The CDR3 bases are TGTGCCTGGAATCAGAATACAGATCAGCCCCAGCATTTT. Translating gives CAWNQNTDQPQHF.

The CDR3 loop reads CASSIGGELYSPLHF. CDR3 sequence (DNA): TGTGCCAGTAGTATTGGGGGAGAGCTTTATTCACCCCTCCACTTT. This chain joins TRBV19 and TRBJ1-6; weak D call: TRBD1 (5 bases). This CDR3 has 15 residues. The germline CDR1 and CDR2 sequences are LNHDA and SQIVND (reference sequence). V was trimmed by 3 bases and J by 8 bases, leaving 14 bases between them.

The chain links TRBV6-5 to TRBJ1-1; 9 nucleotides align to TRBD1. With V trimmed by 6 bases and J by 4 bases, 6 bases remained unmatched. Germline-derived CDR1 and CDR2 are MNHEY and SVGAGI. The CDR3 extends over 14 amino acids. The CDR3 bases are TGTGCCAGCAGGAGACAGGGGGAAGCCACTGAAGCTTTCTTT. This sequence encodes CASRRQGEATEAFF.

V is TRBV3-1 (or the pseudogene TRBV3-2) and J is TRBJ2-7; 10 bases map to TRBD1. Germline CDR1 and CDR2: LGHDT and YNNKEL (reference sequence). CDR3 length: 14 residues. Trimming at V came to 4 bases and at J to 6 bases, leaving 6 bases not matched to a gene. This chain's CDR3 is CASSPPGQGIEQYF. For the CDR3, the DNA is TGTGCCAGCAGCCCCCCGGGACAGGGGATCGAGCAGTACTTC.

The gene calls are TRBV24-1 and TRBJ2-5; D possibly corresponds to TRBD1 (5 bases). The CDR3 covers 14 residues. The V end lost 3 bases, the J end lost 3 bases, and 10 bases lay between the germline ends. Per germline, CDR1 KGHDR and CDR2 SFDVKD. CDR3 loop: CATSDPQGEETQYF. The CDR3 DNA follows: TGTGCCACCAGTGATCCGCAAGGGGAAGAGACCCAGTACTTC.

CDR3 sequence (DNA): TGCAGCGCGTCAAAACGAGGAGGGGGCTACACCTTC. Protein product: CSASKRGGGYTF. The chain uses TRBV29-1 and TRBJ1-2; D remains unclear. Trimming left V 7 bases short and J 8 bases short, with 17 bases between. Per germline, CDR1 SQVTM and CDR2 ANQGSEA. This CDR3 contains 12 residues.